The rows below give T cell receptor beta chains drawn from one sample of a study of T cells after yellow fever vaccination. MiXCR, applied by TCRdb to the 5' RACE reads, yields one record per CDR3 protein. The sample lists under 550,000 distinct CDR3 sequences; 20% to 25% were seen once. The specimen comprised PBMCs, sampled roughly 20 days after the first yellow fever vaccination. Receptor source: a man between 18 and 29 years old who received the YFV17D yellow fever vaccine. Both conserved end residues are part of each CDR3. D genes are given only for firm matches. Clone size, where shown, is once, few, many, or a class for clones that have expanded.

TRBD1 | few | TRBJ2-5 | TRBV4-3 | CASSSGTGEQETQYF | TGCGCCAGCAGCTCGGGGACAGGCGAACAAGAGACCCAGTACTTC
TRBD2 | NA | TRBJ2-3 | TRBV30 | CAWTSGLSKDTQYF | TGTGCCTGGACTAGCGGGCTCAGCAAAGATACGCAGTATTTT
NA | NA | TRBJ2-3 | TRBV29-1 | CSVAPQAPRDTQYF | TGCAGCGTTGCCCCACAGGCCCCCAGGGATACGCAGTATTTT
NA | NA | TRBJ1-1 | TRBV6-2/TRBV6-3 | CASAPQGLSEAFF | TGTGCCAGCGCTCCACAGGGACTCAGTGAAGCTTTCTTT
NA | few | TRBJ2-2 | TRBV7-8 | CASSLGGGVGTGELFF | TGTGCCAGCAGCTTAGGAGGCGGGGTGGGCACCGGGGAGCTGTTTTTT
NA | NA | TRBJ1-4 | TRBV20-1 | CSASPGRATNEKLFF | TGCAGTGCTAGTCCGGGCCGAGCAACTAATGAAAAACTGTTTTTT
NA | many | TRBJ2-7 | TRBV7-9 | CASSLVAYEQYF | TGTGCCAGCAGCTTAGTGGCCTACGAGCAGTACTTC
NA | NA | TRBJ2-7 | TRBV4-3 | CASSHRPGQYF | TGCGCCAGCAGCCACAGGCCAGGGCAGTACTTC
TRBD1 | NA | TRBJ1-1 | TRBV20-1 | CSASPWAGGPKDTEAFF | TGCAGTGCTAGCCCCTGGGCAGGGGGCCCGAAGGATACTGAAGCTTTCTTT
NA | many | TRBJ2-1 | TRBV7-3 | CASSFLFNEQFF | TGTGCCAGCAGCTTTCTTTTCAATGAGCAGTTCTTC
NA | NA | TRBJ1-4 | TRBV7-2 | CASSPYMSEKLFF | TGTGCCAGCAGTCCCTATATGAGTGAAAAACTGTTTTTT